The rows below give T cell receptor beta chains drawn from one sample of a study of T cells after yellow fever vaccination. TCRdb analysed the 5' RACE reads with MiXCR anew, one entry per CDR3 protein. The data show fewer than 450,000 distinct CDR3 sequences, with 3% to 4.5% seen just once and approximately 25% held by the top ten. The sequenced sample was PBMCs, obtained 5 days after the yellow fever booster vaccination. These receptors all stem from a man in his late teens or twenties who received the YFV17D yellow fever vaccine. CDR3s include the opening cysteine and the closing phenylalanine or tryptophan. A D gene is named only where the DNA matches it firmly. Clone sizes are given selectively: once, few, many, or a class where the clone is expanded.

clone_size j_call cdr3_length v_call d_call cdr3_nt cdr3_aa
few TRBJ1-2 14 TRBV6-5 NA TGTGCCAGCACCGAAGACGGGTACCGTAAGGGCTACACCTTC CASTEDGYRKGYTF
many TRBJ1-1 15 TRBV4-3 NA TGCGCCAGCAGCCAACTCACAGGGCTGAACACTGAAGCTTTCTTT CASSQLTGLNTEAFF
NA TRBJ2-6 16 TRBV7-2 NA TGTGCCAGCAGCTTAGATGACCTGACAGGGGCCAACGTCCTGACTTTC CASSLDDLTGANVLTF
NA TRBJ2-3 17 TRBV6-1 TRBD1 TGTGCCAGCGACGGGACAGGGGGCAGTTTTTGGACAGATACGCAGTATTTT CASDGTGGSFWTDTQYF
many TRBJ2-2 14 TRBV6-5 NA TGTGCCAGCAGTTACGCCCCCCCGGGCGGGGAGCTGTTTTTT CASSYAPPGGELFF
many TRBJ1-5 15 TRBV4-1 NA TGCGCCAGCAGCCAACCGGACTCCGGTCCGGGGCCCCAGCATTTT CASSQPDSGPGPQHF
few TRBJ2-1 14 TRBV6-5 NA TGTGCCAGCAGTTACTCTCAGGTCGGCAATGAGCAGTTCTTC CASSYSQVGNEQFF
many TRBJ2-7 16 TRBV27 NA TGTGCCAGCAGTCCCCAGGTTCGTCGGGGAGGTTACGAGCAGTACTTC CASSPQVRRGGYEQYF
few TRBJ2-6 15 TRBV14 NA TGTGCCAGCAGGCCGTTCGGCTCTGGGGCCAACGTCCTGACTTTC CASRPFGSGANVLTF
NA TRBJ2-7 13 TRBV5-1 NA TGCGCCAGCAGCTTGCAGGGTGTCTACGAGCAGTACTTC CASSLQGVYEQYF
NA TRBJ1-2 15 TRBV5-5 TRBD1 TGTGCCAGCAGCCCAGCGCCGACAGGGTTCTATGGCTACACCTTC CASSPAPTGFYGYTF
many TRBJ1-4 15 TRBV7-9 NA TGTGCCAGCAGCTTTCCCCGGGGAAGGGGTGAAAAACTGTTTTTT CASSFPRGRGEKLFF
NA TRBJ2-5 13 TRBV21-1 NA TGTGCCAGCGGATTGCACTCTGTAGAGACCCAGTACTTC CASGLHSVETQYF
once TRBJ2-1 16 TRBV6-2/TRBV6-3 NA TGTGCCAGCAGTTACTCCCCCAGTAACCCCTACAATGAGCAGTTCTTC CASSYSPSNPYNEQFF
many TRBJ2-1 15 TRBV5-1 TRBD2 TGCGCCAGCAGCTTGGGGACTAGCGGGCGCAATGAGCAGTTCTTC CASSLGTSGRNEQFF
many TRBJ2-4 14 TRBV20-1 TRBD2 TGCAGTGCTAGTAGCGGGGTAGCCAAAAACATTCAGTACTTC CSASSGVAKNIQYF